The clone carrying this T cell receptor (beta chain) was seen more than once but under ten times. These data originate in a study of blood T cell repertoires in COVID-19. Study at large: Some COVID-19 samples were acute and others convalescent; all came from the United States, Italy and Spain. In each case, the material was cDNA or gDNA derived from T cells, B-cell-depleted T cells, or PBMCs.

As processed by the authors: Estimates of nucleated cell counts were drawn from the amplification of reference gene primers. Sequencing was performed with immunoSEQ multiplex PCR; in TCRdb, only in-frame clones are kept and a portion is missing. V and J calls and clone size are those listed in that table; D and trimming were worked out from the DNA. The data hold around 230,000 clones, with roughly 82% observed a single time. The CDR3 has 15 residues. V gave up 0 bases and J gave up 4 bases, with 12 bases separating them. Germline CDR1 SGHNT, CDR2 YYREEE (reference sequence). This clonotype was sampled from a middle-aged man who had recovered from COVID-19. The rearrangement uses TRBV5-4 and TRBJ2-3; D is possibly TRBD1 (5 bases). Sample: peripheral blood. CDR3 sequence: CASSLGTNTADTQYF. As DNA, the CDR3 is TGTGCCAGCAGCTTGGGGACAAACACCGCAGATACGCAGTATTTT.